This T cell receptor beta chain was identified during a study of T cells in narcolepsy. Study-level background: Enrolled donors included narcolepsy type 1 or type 2 patients and healthy controls.

Produced via immunoSEQ multiplex PCR; TCRdb's table is partial and in-frame only. This repertoire shows roughly 25,000 clones, 84% found once; its top ten account for 1.3%. Overall study results and limits: Autoreactive clone sequences were missing from some blood memory CD4+ repertoires.

Comments on this clone: Its antigen is currently unknown.

The TCR sequence derives from a human donor with narcolepsy. The specimen sequenced was CD45RA- memory CD4+ T cells from PBMCs.

Written as DNA, the CDR3 is TGTGCCAGCTCACCGGGATCCTACGAGCAGTACTTC. The encoded protein is CASSPGSYEQYF. This chain uses TRBV18 with TRBJ2-7; D remains ambiguous. Trimming pared 3 bases from V and 1 base from J, leaving 4 bases between. CDR1 and CDR2 from the germline V gene are KGHSH and LQKENI. The CDR3 is 12 residues long.